One T cell receptor (beta chain) is described in this entry. This record belongs to a study of blood T cell repertoires in COVID-19. Authors' processing steps: Cell counts per sample came from amplifying reference gene primers. Only in-frame clones appear in the TCRdb table, and some are missing; sequencing was by immunoSEQ multiplex PCR. The V and J calls and clone size were taken over from that table, and D and trimming were inferred from the DNA. The data show 180,000 or so clones, approximately 87% seen once. In Cohort 3, a recovered donor had either two negative PCRs, clearance, or symptom resolution. V shed 6 bases and J shed 7 bases, with 13 bases lying between them. There are 13 residues in the CDR3.

The sequence derives from a woman between 50 and 59 years old who had recovered from COVID-19. Source material: PBMCs or T cells enriched from blood (not recorded which). The chain links TRBV12-3 or TRBV12-4 to TRBJ1-5, with D tentatively TRBD1 (5 bases). The CDR3 coding sequence is TGTGCCAGCAGGAGGCAGGGAGGGCAGCCCCAGCATTTT. Its translation is CASRRQGGQPQHF.